This passage covers 5 T cell receptor beta chains from one sample sequenced in a study of post-analysis software for immune sequencing data. The antigens for these receptors are not known. Findings and limits, study-wide: The five TRBV segments detected at higher frequency in patients than in controls included TRBV5-6, TRBV5-1 and TRBV20-1.

Unique molecular identifiers tagged the TCR beta cDNA libraries. TCRdb processed the PCR reads anew with MiXCR; each CDR3 protein has one entry. The top ten clones hold roughly 12% of a sample with hundreds of thousands of distinct CDR3 sequences, around 60% of them seen once. Sequencing was carried out using blood. These receptors originate from a girl aged 2-10 years with multiple sclerosis.

This clonotype was counted between two and nine times. The J gene is TRBJ2-3, the V gene TRBV20-1; weak D call: TRBD2 (6 bases). CDR3 length: 16 amino acids. Deletions cut 5 bases from V and 2 bases from J, with 20 bases between. Germline lookup yields CDR1 DFQATT and CDR2 SNEGSKA (reference sequence). For the CDR3, the DNA is TGCAGTGCTTCTCTTGCGGGGCGGGCAGACACAGATACGCAGTATTTT. Protein: CSASLAGRADTDTQYF.

This clonotype was observed a few times. The gene calls are TRBV6-5 and TRBJ2-5; D uncertain. The CDR3 sequence is 13 residues long. Per the germline V gene, CDR1 is MNHEY and CDR2 is SVGAGI. V lost 0 bases and J 3 bases, leaving 5 bases between the germline ends. DNA for the CDR3: TGTGCCAGCAGTTACTCCAGGAAAGAGACCCAGTACTTC. Amino acid sequence: CASSYSRKETQYF.

This clonotype came up a few times. The chain couples TRBV29-1 to TRBJ2-3; D not resolved. There are 12 residues in the CDR3. The germline V gene has CDR1 SQVTM and CDR2 ANQGSEA. The V and J ends lost 2 bases and 2 bases respectively, with 5 bases between them. CDR3 coding DNA: TGCAGCGTTGAATCTACCACAGATACGCAGTATTTT. Translated, it gives CSVESTTDTQYF.

The chain employs TRBV10-3 and TRBJ2-1; D might be TRBD2 (5 bases). The germline V and J ends were trimmed by 4 bases and 3 bases, with 10 bases remaining between them. The germline V gene encodes CDR1 ENHRY and CDR2 SYGVKD. This CDR3 is built from 14 residues. The CDR3 loop reads CAISGSGIYNEQFF. CDR3 nucleotides: TGTGCCATCAGTGGGTCGGGAATCTACAATGAGCAGTTCTTC.

The chain recombines TRBV7-3 with TRBJ2-5, with 8 positions matching TRBD1. The DNA matches TRBJ2-7 better at its end, which makes the J call doubtful. Germline V CDR1 and CDR2: SGHTA, FQGTGA. The CDR3 is 13 residues long. The CDR3 loop is CASSKGQGHEQYF. CDR3 nucleotide sequence: TGTGCCAGCAGCAAAGGACAGGGACACGAGCAGTACTTC.